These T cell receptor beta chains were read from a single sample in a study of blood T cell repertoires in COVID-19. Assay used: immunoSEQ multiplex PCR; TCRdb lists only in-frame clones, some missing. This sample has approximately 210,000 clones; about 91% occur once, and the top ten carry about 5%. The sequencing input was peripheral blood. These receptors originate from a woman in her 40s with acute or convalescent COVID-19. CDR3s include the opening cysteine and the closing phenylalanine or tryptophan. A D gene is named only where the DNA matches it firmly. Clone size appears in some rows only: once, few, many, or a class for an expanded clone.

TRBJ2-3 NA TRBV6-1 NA CASSVRGGLSTDTQYF TGTGCCAGCAGTGTAAGGGGGGGGCTCAGCACAGATACGCAGTATTTT
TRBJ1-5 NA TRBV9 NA CASSPHERGGAQHF TGTGCCAGCAGCCCCCACGAACGGGGTGGAGCCCAGCATTTT
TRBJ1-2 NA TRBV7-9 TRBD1 CASSFPGGYNYGYTF TGTGCCAGCAGCTTCCCAGGGGGCTACAACTATGGCTACACCTTC
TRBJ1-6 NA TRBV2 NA CASLPRTGHNSPLHF TGTGCCAGCCTCCCCCGAACAGGACACAATTCACCCCTCCACTTT
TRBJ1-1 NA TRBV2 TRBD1 CASTRQGNTEAFF TGTGCCAGCACCCGACAGGGAAACACTGAAGCTTTCTTT
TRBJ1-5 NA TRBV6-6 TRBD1 CASSYGQANQPQHF TGTGCCAGCAGTTATGGACAGGCGAATCAGCCCCAGCATTTT
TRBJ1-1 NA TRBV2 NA CASIGVGNTEAFF TGTGCCAGCATAGGGGTCGGGAACACTGAAGCTTTCTTT
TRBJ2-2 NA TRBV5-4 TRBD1 CASSLGTGNTGELFF TGTGCCAGCAGCCTCGGGACAGGGAACACCGGGGAGCTGTTTTTT
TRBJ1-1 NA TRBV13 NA CASSPPEGGITEAFF TGTGCCAGCAGCCCCCCGGAGGGCGGGATCACTGAAGCTTTCTTT
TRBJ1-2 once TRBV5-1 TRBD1 CASSYPGGPGTGVYGYTF TGCGCCAGCAGCTATCCCGGGGGGCCCGGGACAGGGGTTTATGGCTACACCTTC
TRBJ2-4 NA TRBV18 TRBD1 CASSPPTGTGVPRQYF TGTGCCAGCTCACCACCGACCGGGACAGGCGTACCTCGTCAGTACTTC
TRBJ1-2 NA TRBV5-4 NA CASRAGINYGYTF TGTGCCAGCAGAGCCGGGATTAACTATGGCTACACCTTC
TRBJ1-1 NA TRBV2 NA CASQKGRGASTEAFF TGTGCCAGCCAAAAAGGGCGGGGGGCGAGCACTGAAGCTTTCTTT
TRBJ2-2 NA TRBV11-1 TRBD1 CASSLRLETGAGELFF TGTGCCAGCAGCTTGAGGTTGGAGACAGGGGCCGGGGAGCTGTTTTTT
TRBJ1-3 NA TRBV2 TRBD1 CASSTGTVSGNTIYF TGTGCCAGCAGTACTGGGACAGTCTCTGGAAACACCATATATTTT
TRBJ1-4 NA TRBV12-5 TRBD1 CASGLGGTGRIDEKLFF TGTGCTAGTGGTTTGGGAGGGACAGGGAGAATTGACGAAAAACTGTTTTTT
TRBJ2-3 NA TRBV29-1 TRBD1 CSVEGTGFGTPRAGTDTQYF TGCAGCGTTGAAGGGACAGGGTTCGGAACTCCTCGTGCGGGGACAGATACGCAGTATTTT
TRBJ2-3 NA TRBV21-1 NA CASSKKLLHRHHFTDTQYF TGTGCCAGCAGCAAAAAACTTCTGCACCGACACCATTTCACAGATACGCAGTATTTT
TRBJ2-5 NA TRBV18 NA CASYKETQYF TGTGCCAGCTATAAAGAGACCCAGTACTTC
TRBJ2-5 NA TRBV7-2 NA CASSLPGVSETQYF TGTGCCAGCAGCTTGCCAGGGGTTTCGGAGACCCAGTACTTC
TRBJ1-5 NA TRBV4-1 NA CASSHPLGNSNQPQHF TGCGCCAGCAGCCACCCTCTCGGGAACAGCAATCAGCCCCAGCATTTT
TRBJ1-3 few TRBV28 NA CASARRGGSGNTIYF TGTGCCAGCGCCCGAAGGGGGGGCTCTGGAAACACCATATATTTT
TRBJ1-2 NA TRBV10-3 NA CAISEAGDYGYTF TGTGCCATCAGTGAAGCAGGGGACTATGGCTACACCTTC
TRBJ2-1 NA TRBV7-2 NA CASSLGFGGASGQFF TGTGCCAGCAGCTTAGGTTTTGGGGGGGCCAGTGGGCAGTTCTTC
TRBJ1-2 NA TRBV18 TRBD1 CASSPGQGSYGYTF TGTGCCAGCTCACCAGGACAGGGATCCTATGGCTACACCTTC
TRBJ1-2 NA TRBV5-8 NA CASSQGGGRDGYTF TGTGCCAGCAGCCAAGGGGGGGGGCGAGATGGCTACACCTTC
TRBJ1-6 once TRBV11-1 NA CASRRTASNSPLHF TGTGCCAGCAGACGGACAGCGTCTAATTCACCCCTCCACTTT
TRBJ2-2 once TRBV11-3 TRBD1 CASSLEDRGRGTGELFF TGTGCCAGCAGCTTAGAAGACAGGGGAAGAGGCACCGGGGAGCTGTTTTTT
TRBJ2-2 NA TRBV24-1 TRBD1 CATSGATGPTGELFF TGTGCCACCAGTGGGGCGACAGGGCCCACCGGGGAGCTGTTTTTT
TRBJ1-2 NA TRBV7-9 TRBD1 CASSLGTGENYGYTF TGTGCCAGCAGCTTAGGAACAGGGGAGAACTATGGCTACACCTTC
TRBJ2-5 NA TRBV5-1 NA CASSLTQETQYF TGCGCCAGCAGCTTGACTCAAGAGACCCAGTACTTC
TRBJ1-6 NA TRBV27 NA CASSPGGQGSSPLHF TGTGCCAGCTCCCCCGGCGGGCAGGGGTCGTCACCCCTCCACTTT
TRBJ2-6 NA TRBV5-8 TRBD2 CASRTGGAGANVLTF TGTGCCAGCCGTACGGGGGGGGCTGGGGCCAACGTCCTGACTTTC
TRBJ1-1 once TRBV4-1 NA CASSQGRGLNTEAFF TGCGCCAGCAGCCAAGGCAGGGGTCTGAACACTGAAGCTTTCTTT
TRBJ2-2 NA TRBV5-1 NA CASSSNTEVTGELFF TGCGCCAGCAGCTCGAACACAGAAGTCACCGGGGAGCTGTTTTTT
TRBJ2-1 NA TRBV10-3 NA CAISMQERDEQFF TGTGCCATCAGTATGCAGGAGAGGGATGAGCAGTTCTTC
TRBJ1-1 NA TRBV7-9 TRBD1 CASSPRTGGANTEAFF TGTGCCAGCAGCCCTCGGACAGGGGGCGCGAACACTGAAGCTTTCTTT
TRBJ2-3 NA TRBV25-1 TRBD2 CATLAGADTQYF TGTGCCACCTTAGCGGGGGCAGATACGCAGTATTTT
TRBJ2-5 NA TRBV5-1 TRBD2 CASSLVLAGTETQYF TGCGCCAGCAGCTTGGTTCTAGCGGGGACTGAGACCCAGTACTTC
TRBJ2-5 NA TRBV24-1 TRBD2 CATSVPSGGQETQYF TGTGCCACCAGTGTACCTAGCGGGGGGCAAGAGACCCAGTACTTC
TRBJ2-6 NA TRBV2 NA CATTLTGTGANVLTF TGTGCCACCACCCTCACAGGGACTGGGGCCAACGTCCTGACTTTC
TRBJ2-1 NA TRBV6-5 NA CASRATGTPYNEQFF TGTGCCAGCAGGGCGACCGGGACACCTTACAATGAGCAGTTCTTC
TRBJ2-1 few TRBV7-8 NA CASSYGVTPPWNEQFF TGTGCCAGCAGCTACGGGGTTACTCCCCCTTGGAATGAGCAGTTCTTC
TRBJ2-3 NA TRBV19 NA CASTASQGGADTQYF TGTGCCAGTACTGCGAGCCAGGGGGGCGCAGATACGCAGTATTTT
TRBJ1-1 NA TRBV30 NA CAWSARGGLGTEAFF TGTGCCTGGAGCGCGCGCGGCGGACTGGGCACTGAAGCTTTCTTT
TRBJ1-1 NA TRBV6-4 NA CASSDSTEMNTEAFF TGTGCCAGCAGTGACTCCACAGAGATGAACACTGAAGCTTTCTTT
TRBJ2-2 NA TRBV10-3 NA CAISSSGGHGELFF TGTGCCATCAGTTCCTCCGGGGGGCACGGGGAGCTGTTTTTT
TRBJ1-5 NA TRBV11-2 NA CASSPDSPHSNQPQHF TGTGCCAGCAGCCCAGACAGTCCCCATAGCAATCAGCCCCAGCATTTT
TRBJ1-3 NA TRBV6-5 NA CASRVQGSGNTIYF TGTGCCAGCAGAGTACAGGGCTCTGGAAACACCATATATTTT
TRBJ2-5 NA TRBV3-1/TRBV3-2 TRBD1 CASSSRGLETQYF TGTGCCAGCAGCTCCAGGGGGCTGGAGACCCAGTACTTC
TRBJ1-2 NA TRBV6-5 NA CALRGEDGYTF TGTGCCCTTCGGGGGGAGGATGGCTACACCTTC
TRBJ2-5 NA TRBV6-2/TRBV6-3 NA CASSSPWTQYF TGTGCCAGCAGTTCCCCCTGGACCCAGTACTTC
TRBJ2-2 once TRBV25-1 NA CASSSSGITNTGELFF TGTGCCAGCAGCTCTTCAGGAATTACGAACACCGGGGAGCTGTTTTTT
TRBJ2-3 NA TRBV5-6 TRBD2 CASSSRLATDTQYF TGTGCCAGCAGCTCTAGACTAGCGACAGATACGCAGTATTTT
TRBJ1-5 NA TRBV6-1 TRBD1 CASSERSQGAQPQHF TGTGCCAGCAGTGAGAGGTCCCAGGGGGCTCAGCCCCAGCATTTT
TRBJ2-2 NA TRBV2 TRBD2 CASSLSRGGYTGELFF TGTGCCAGCAGTCTCTCACGGGGGGGGTACACCGGGGAGCTGTTTTTT
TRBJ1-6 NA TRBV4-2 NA CASSQVQGRVDSPLHF TGTGCCAGCAGCCAAGTGCAAGGGAGGGTTGATTCACCCCTCCACTTT
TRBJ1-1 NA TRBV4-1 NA CASSQGREATNTEAFF TGCGCCAGCAGCCAAGGCAGGGAGGCGACGAACACTGAAGCTTTCTTT